These 14 T cell receptor beta chains share one sample of origin, sequenced in a study of blood T cells in healthy people across ages. A second PCR, run for roughly 7 to 12 cycles, used a sample-barcoded 5' primer plus a J-beta primer mix. Each CDR3 protein is one row after TCRdb ran MiXCR on the 5' RACE reads. The sample includes hundreds of thousands of distinct CDR3 sequences, less than 40% of them seen just once. Sequenced input: blood. The receptors derive from a woman aged 80 or over in good health.

The chain carries TRBV7-2 and TRBJ2-1, with D possibly being TRBD2 (6 bases). The germline gives CDR1 SGHTA, CDR2 FQGNSA. The length of the CDR3 is 15 residues. V lost 4 bases and J 3 bases, leaving 13 bases between the germline ends. CDR3 coding DNA: TGTGCCAGCAGCTACCCCGGGACTGGCTACAATGAGCAGTTCTTC. Translation: CASSYPGTGYNEQFF.

This clonotype appeared a few times. V gene TRBV30 combines with J gene TRBJ2-7; D may be TRBD1 or TRBD2 (6 bases each). Germline values: CDR1 GTSNPN, CDR2 SVGIG (reference sequence). The CDR3 extends over 14 amino acids. V lost 5 bases, J lost 2 bases, and 16 bases lay in between. The DNA of the CDR3 is TGTGCCTGGGACCGAGGGGGGAGAACCTACGAGCAGTACTTC. As protein: CAWDRGGRTYEQYF.

There are many counts of this clonotype. This chain links TRBV20-1 with TRBJ2-7; 10 nucleotides align to TRBD1. Germline V lookup: CDR1 DFQATT, CDR2 SNEGSKA (reference sequence). The V and J ends lost 3 bases and 2 bases, in that order; junction bases with no gene match: 10. The CDR3 spans 16 residues. CDR3 nucleotides: TGCAGTGCTAGCGACAGCGGGACAGGGGTGGCCTACGAGCAGTACTTC. Protein product: CSASDSGTGVAYEQYF.

The CDR3: CASSLTGGAEAFF. CDR3 nucleotide sequence: TGTGCCAGCAGCCTGACGGGGGGCGCTGAAGCTTTCTTT. This sequence joins TRBV6-1 and TRBJ1-1, with D perhaps TRBD1 (6 bases). Germline values: CDR1 MNHNS, CDR2 SASEGT. The CDR3 runs to 13 residues. Trimming removed 6 bases at V and 6 bases at J, with 14 bases between.

On this clonotype: A much more abundant neighbour one base away suggests this may be a read error. The V and J genes are TRBV20-1 and TRBJ2-5; TRBD1 might be the D (6 bases). The CDR3 sequence is 14 residues long. V was shortened by 3 bases and J by 11 bases, with 22 bases between the two germline ends. CDR1 is DFQATT and CDR2 is SNEGSKA in the germline V gene (reference sequence). The CDR3 reads CSASPYRADNEQYF. The CDR3 region has the DNA TGCAGTGCTAGCCCGTACAGGGCTGACAATGAGCAGTACTTC.

There are many counts of this clonotype. The chain's CDR3 is CASSPQGVYEQYF. For the CDR3, the DNA is TGTGCCAGCAGTCCACAGGGTGTCTACGAGCAGTACTTC. This chain joins TRBV12-3 or TRBV12-4 and TRBJ2-7; perhaps TRBD1 as D (6 bases). V was pared by 5 bases and J by 3 bases, with 11 bases between. The CDR3 contains 13 residues.

This clonotype was observed many times. The chain employs TRBV7-9 and TRBJ2-4; TRBD1 is a possible D gene (5 bases). This CDR3 has 13 amino acids. CDR1 and CDR2 from the germline V gene are SEHNR and FQNEAQ (reference sequence). V was trimmed by 4 bases and J by 7 bases, leaving 11 bases between them. CDR3 sequence reads: CASSSPPGNIQYF. In DNA, the CDR3 is TGTGCCAGCAGCTCCCCCCCAGGGAACATTCAGTACTTC.

This clonotype occurred many times. The chain employs TRBV10-3 and TRBJ2-1; D possibly uses TRBD1 or TRBD2 (5 bases each). The CDR3 is made up of 11 amino acids. The germline V gene encodes CDR1 ENHRY and CDR2 SYGVKD. V was trimmed by 9 bases and J by 7 bases, leaving 10 bases between them. CDR3 bases: TGTGCCATGGGGGTCGGGAATGAGCAGTTCTTC. This encodes CAMGVGNEQFF.

This clonotype was observed many times. V is TRBV20-1 and J is TRBJ2-6; no definite D call. Germline assignment: CDR1 DFQATT and CDR2 SNEGSKA (reference sequence). The CDR3 is 15 amino acids. Trimming took off 2 bases at V and 0 bases at J, with 8 bases between the two ends. The CDR3 here is CSARPSFSGANVLTF. CDR3 nucleotides: TGCAGTGCTAGACCCAGCTTCTCTGGGGCCAACGTCCTGACTTTC.

A word on this clonotype: One end of the junction does not line up with germline, which may come from a read error. This chain joins TRBV28 and TRBJ1-5; D is possibly TRBD1 (5 bases). The CDR3 consists of 17 residues. Per germline, CDR1 MDHEN and CDR2 SYDVKM. The CDR3 region has the DNA TGTGTCAGCACAAAGCCAAGGGCAGGGCTTAGCAATCAGCCCCAGCATTTT. This sequence encodes CVSTKPRAGLSNQPQHF.

The chain joins TRBV6-6 to TRBJ2-5, with TRBD1 identical over 10 bases. There are 15 residues in the CDR3. V was pared by 6 bases and J by 4 bases, with 8 bases of the junction left unmatched. CDR1 and CDR2 (germline): MNHNY, SVGAGI (reference sequence). CDR3 in amino acids: CASRGIRDRGETQYF. DNA of the CDR3: TGTGCCAGCAGGGGCATCCGGGACAGGGGAGAGACCCAGTACTTC.

The chain uses TRBV28 and TRBJ2-5; 9 nucleotides agree with TRBD1. The CDR3 totals 14 residues. The germline CDR1 and CDR2 sequences are MDHEN and SYDVKM. The J segment lost 11 bases and the V segment lost 9 bases, leaving 16 bases of the junction unmatched. The CDR3 DNA sequence: TGTGCCAGTGCCCCGGGACAGGGCAAAGATGAGCAGTACTTC. Translating it yields CASAPGQGKDEQYF.

This clonotype was counted many times. V and J are TRBV3-1 and TRBJ1-6, with unresolved D. CDR3 length: 14 residues. Germline assignment: CDR1 LGHDT and CDR2 YNNKEL (reference sequence). V lost 0 bases and J 8 bases, leaving 8 bases between the germline ends. CDR3 amino acids: CASSQDMRDSPLHF. The CDR3 region has the DNA TGTGCCAGCAGCCAAGATATGCGGGATTCACCCCTCCACTTT.

As to this clonotype: Given a much more abundant clone one base away, this may be a read error. The V and J genes are TRBV12-3 or TRBV12-4 and TRBJ1-2, with D possibly being TRBD1 (6 bases). CDR3 length equals 13 residues. Deletions cut 2 bases from V and 7 bases from J, with 11 bases between. The CDR3 bases are TGTGCCAGCAGTTTACAGGGGAAGGTTGGCTACACCTTC. Translation: CASSLQGKVGYTF.